This TCR beta chain derives from a study of persistence of HIV-infected CD4 T cells. Study results and caveats: Compared with CD3/CD28-stimulated cells, CMV- and Gag-responding cells showed lower TCRbeta richness.

Sequencing used immunoSEQ version 4 in survey mode. TCRdb keeps only in-frame clones here, not all; method: immunoSEQ multiplex PCR. Altogether around 35,000 clones are present, around 80% being singletons, with the ten largest covering 1.6%. Worth noting for this clone: Its antigen remains unidentified.

Stimulation used around 10 ug/mL lysate from CMV-infected fibroblasts. CD40L/CD69 double-negative CD45RO-high memory CD4+ T cells were collected. For at least 4 years, plasma HIV-1 RNA was undetectable (<50 copies/mL). V was clipped by 5 bases and J by 1 base; unmatched bases: 2. Germline CDR1 is SNHLY and CDR2 is FYNNEI. The CDR3 has 14 amino acids. The chain carries TRBV2 and TRBJ1-5; 7 nucleotides agree with TRBD1. The specimen comprised CD4+ T cells sorted from PBMCs after 18-hour stimulation, sampled from a patient who received antiretroviral therapy. The clonotype was recovered from an adult man with HIV who was CMV-seropositive. The CDR3 bases are TGTGCCAGCAGTTCACAGGGGAGCAATCAGCCCCAGCATTTT. Amino acid sequence: CASSSQGSNQPQHF. The complete variable domain, with remaining parts taken from reference TRBV2 and TRBJ1-5, reads EPEVTQTPSHQVTQMGQEVILRCVPISNHLYFYWYRQILGQKVEFLVSFYNNEISEKSEIFDDQFSVERPDGSNFTLKIRSTKLEDSAMYFCASSSQGSNQPQHFGDGTRLSIL.